One and the same sample provided the 2 T cell receptor beta chains below, sequenced in a study of shared T cell receptors in the human thymus. Using immunoSEQ multiplex PCR, the repertoire was profiled, and TCRdb retains in-frame clones only, with some absent. The sample has some 720,000 clones; roughly 90% are singletons. These records were also assigned to another study, of human thymus T cells.

The sequencing input was thymocytes. The receptor set was obtained from a boy younger than two with a congenital heart defect.

The V and J genes are TRBV21-1 and TRBJ2-3; TRBD1 is the table's D call, not checked against the DNA. TRBV21-1 counts as a pseudogene. The length of the CDR3 is 18 residues. The CDR3: CASSKRNRGPGRTDTQYF. In DNA, the CDR3 is TGTGCCAGCAGCAAACGGAACAGGGGGCCGGGGAGGACAGATACGCAGTATTTT.

The genes are TRBV7-9 and TRBJ2-1; 9 nucleotides match TRBD2. Looked up from germline, CDR1 is SEHNR and CDR2 is FQNEAQ (reference sequence). Losses at the gene ends were 2 bases for V and 3 bases for J; bases not matched to a gene: 2. The CDR3 totals 15 residues. CDR3 loop: CASSLKTSGYNEQFF. For the CDR3, the DNA is TGTGCCAGCAGCTTAAAGACTAGCGGCTACAATGAGCAGTTCTTC.